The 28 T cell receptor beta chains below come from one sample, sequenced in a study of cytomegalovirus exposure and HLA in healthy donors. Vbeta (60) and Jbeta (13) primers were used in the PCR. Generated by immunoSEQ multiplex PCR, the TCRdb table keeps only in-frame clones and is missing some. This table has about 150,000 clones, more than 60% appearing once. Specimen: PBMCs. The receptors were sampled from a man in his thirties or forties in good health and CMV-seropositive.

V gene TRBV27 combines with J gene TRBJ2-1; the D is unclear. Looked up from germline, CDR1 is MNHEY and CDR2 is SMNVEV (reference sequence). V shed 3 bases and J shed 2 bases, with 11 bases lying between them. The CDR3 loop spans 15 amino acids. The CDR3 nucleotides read TGTGCCAGCAGTTTGAGCTCCCTAACCTACAATGAGCAGTTCTTC. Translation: CASSLSSLTYNEQFF.

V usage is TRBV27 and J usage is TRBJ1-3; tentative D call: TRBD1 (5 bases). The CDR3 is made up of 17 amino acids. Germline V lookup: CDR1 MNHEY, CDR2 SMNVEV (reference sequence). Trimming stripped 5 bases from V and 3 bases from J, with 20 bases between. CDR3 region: CASSPVGQADYGNTIYF. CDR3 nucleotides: TGTGCCAGCAGTCCGGTGGGGCAGGCTGATTATGGAAACACCATATATTTT.

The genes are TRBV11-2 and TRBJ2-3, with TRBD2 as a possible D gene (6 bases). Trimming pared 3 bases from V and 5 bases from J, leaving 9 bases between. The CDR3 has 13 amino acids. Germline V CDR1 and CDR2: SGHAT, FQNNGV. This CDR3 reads CASSFGGEDTQYF. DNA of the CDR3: TGTGCCAGCAGCTTCGGGGGAGAAGATACGCAGTATTTT.

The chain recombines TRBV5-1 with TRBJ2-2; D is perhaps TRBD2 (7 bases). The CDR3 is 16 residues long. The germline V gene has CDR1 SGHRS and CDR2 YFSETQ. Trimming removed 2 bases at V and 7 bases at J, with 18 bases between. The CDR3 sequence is CASSFTARGPLGELFF. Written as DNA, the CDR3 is TGCGCCAGCAGCTTCACTGCGCGGGGGCCCCTCGGGGAGCTGTTTTTT.

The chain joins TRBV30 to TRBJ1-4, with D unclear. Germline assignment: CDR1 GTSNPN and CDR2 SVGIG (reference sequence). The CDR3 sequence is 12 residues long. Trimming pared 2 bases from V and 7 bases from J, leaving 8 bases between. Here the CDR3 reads CAWSPGREKLFF. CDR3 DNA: TGTGCCTGGAGTCCTGGCCGTGAAAAACTGTTTTTT.

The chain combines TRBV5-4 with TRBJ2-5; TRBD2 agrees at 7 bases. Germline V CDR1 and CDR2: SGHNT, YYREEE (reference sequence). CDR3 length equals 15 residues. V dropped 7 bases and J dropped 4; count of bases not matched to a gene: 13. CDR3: CASSQVRGSSETQYF. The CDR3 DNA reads TGTGCCAGCTCCCAAGTCCGCGGGAGTTCAGAGACCCAGTACTTC.

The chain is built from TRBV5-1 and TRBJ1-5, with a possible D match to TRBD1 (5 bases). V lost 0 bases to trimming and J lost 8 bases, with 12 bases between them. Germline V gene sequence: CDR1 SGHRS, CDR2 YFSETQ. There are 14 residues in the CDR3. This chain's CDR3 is CASSLGGGVEPQHF. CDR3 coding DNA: TGCGCCAGCAGCTTGGGCGGAGGGGTGGAGCCCCAGCATTTT.

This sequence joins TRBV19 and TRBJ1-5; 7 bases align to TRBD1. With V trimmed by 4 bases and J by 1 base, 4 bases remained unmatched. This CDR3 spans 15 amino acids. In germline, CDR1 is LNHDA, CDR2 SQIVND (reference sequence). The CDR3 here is CASSTGGGSNQPQHF. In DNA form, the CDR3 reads TGTGCCAGTAGTACAGGGGGTGGAAGCAATCAGCCCCAGCATTTT. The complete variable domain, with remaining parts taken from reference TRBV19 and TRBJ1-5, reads DGGITQSPKYLFRKEGQNVTLSCEQNLNHDAMYWYRQDPGQGLRLIYYSQIVNDFQKGDIAEGYSVSREKKESFPLTVTSAQKNPTAFYLCASSTGGGSNQPQHFGDGTRLSIL.

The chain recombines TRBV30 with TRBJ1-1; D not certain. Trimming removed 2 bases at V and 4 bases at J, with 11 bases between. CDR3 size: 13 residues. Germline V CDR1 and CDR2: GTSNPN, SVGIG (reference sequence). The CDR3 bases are TGTGCCTGGAGTATTGAGGGAGGCACTGAAGCTTTCTTT. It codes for CAWSIEGGTEAFF.

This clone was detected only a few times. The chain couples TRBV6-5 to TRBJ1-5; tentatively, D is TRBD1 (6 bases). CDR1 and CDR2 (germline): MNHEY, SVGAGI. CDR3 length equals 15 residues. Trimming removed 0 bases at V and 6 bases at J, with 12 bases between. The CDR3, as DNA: TGTGCCAGCAGTTACTCGGGGGCGCTTGGTCAGCCCCAGCATTTT. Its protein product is CASSYSGALGQPQHF.

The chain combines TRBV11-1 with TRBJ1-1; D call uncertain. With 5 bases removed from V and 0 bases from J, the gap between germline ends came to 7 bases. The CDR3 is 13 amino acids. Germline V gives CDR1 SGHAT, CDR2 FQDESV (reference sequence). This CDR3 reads CASSPAVNTEAFF. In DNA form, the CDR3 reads TGTGCCAGCAGCCCCGCAGTGAACACTGAAGCTTTCTTT.

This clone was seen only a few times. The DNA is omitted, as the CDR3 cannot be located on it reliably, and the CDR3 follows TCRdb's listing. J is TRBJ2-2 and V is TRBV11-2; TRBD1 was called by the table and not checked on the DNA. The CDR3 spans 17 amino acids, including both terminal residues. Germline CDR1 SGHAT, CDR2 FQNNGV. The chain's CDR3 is CAVRARVPFPNTGELFF.

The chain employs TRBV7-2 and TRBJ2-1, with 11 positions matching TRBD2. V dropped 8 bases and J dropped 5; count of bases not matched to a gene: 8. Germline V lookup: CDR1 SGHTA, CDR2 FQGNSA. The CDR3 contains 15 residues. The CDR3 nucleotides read TGTGCCAGCGCACGGACTAGCGGGTCGGACAATGAGCAGTTCTTC. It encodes CASARTSGSDNEQFF.

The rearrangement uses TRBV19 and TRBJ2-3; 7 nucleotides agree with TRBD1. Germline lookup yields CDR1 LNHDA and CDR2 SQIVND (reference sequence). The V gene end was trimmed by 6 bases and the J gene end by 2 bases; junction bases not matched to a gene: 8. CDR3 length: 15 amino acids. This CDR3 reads CASSLRQGPTDTQYF. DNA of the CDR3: TGTGCCAGTAGCCTACGACAGGGACCCACAGATACGCAGTATTTT.

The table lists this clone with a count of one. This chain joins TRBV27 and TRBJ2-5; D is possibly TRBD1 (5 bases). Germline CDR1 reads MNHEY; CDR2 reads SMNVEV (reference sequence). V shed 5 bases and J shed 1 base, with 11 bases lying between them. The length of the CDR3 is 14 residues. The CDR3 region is CASSTRTFQETQYF. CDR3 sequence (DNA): TGTGCCAGCAGTACCCGGACATTCCAAGAGACCCAGTACTTC.

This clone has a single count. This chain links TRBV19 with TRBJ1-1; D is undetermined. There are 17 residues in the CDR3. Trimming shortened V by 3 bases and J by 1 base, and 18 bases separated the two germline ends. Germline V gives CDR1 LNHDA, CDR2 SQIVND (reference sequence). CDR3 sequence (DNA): TGTGCCAGTAGTATTTGGCGGGGTCGGATTTCGAACACTGAAGCTTTCTTT. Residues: CASSIWRGRISNTEAFF.

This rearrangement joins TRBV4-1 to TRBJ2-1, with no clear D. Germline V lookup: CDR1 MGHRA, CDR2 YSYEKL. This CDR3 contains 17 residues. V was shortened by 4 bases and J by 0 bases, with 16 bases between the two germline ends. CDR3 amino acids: CASSPPRAESSYNEQFF. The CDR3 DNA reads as TGCGCCAGCAGCCCCCCTCGCGCTGAGAGCTCCTACAATGAGCAGTTCTTC.

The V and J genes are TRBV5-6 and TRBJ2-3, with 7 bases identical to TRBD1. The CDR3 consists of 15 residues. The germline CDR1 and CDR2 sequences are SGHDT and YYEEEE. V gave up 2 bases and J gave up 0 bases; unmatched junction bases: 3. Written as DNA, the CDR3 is TGTGCCAGCAGCTTCCCGGGACAGAGCACAGATACGCAGTATTTT. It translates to CASSFPGQSTDTQYF.

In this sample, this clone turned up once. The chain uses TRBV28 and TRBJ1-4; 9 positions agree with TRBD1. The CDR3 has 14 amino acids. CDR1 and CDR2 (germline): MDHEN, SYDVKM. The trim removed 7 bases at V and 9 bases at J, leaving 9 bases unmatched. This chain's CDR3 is CASTLGQGVQKLFF. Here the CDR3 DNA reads TGTGCCAGCACCCTGGGACAGGGAGTTCAAAAACTGTTTTTT.

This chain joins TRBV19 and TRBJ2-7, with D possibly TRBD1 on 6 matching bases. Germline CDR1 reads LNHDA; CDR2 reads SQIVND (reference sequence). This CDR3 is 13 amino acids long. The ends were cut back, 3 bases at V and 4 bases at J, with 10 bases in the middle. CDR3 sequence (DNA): TGTGCCAGTAGTATCGGGCAGGGGTACGAGCAGTACTTC. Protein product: CASSIGQGYEQYF. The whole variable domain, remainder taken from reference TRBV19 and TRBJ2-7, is DGGITQSPKYLFRKEGQNVTLSCEQNLNHDAMYWYRQDPGQGLRLIYYSQIVNDFQKGDIAEGYSVSREKKESFPLTVTSAQKNPTAFYLCASSIGQGYEQYFGPGTRLTVT.

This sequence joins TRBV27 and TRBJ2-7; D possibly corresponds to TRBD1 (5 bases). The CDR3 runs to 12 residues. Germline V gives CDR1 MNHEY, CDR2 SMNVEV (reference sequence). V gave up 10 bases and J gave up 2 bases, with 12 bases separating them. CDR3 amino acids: CATQRGAYEQYF. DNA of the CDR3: TGTGCCACCCAAAGGGGTGCCTACGAGCAGTACTTC.

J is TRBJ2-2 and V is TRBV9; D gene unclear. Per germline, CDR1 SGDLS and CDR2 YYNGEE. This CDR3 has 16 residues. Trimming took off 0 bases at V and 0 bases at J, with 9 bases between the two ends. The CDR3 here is CASSVVPLPNTGELFF. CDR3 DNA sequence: TGTGCCAGCAGCGTAGTCCCCCTTCCGAACACCGGGGAGCTGTTTTTT.

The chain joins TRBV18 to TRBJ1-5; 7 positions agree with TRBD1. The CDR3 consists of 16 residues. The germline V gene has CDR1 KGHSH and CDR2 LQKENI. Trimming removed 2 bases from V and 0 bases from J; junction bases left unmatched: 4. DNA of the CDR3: TGTGCCAGCTCACCAGGACAGGTTAATAGCAATCAGCCCCAGCATTTT. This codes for CASSPGQVNSNQPQHF.

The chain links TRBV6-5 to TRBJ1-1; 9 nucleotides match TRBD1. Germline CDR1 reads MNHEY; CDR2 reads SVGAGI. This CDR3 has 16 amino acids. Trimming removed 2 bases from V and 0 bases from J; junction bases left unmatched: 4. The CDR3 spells CASSYGQGPLNTEAFF. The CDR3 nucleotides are TGTGCCAGCAGTTACGGACAGGGGCCCTTGAACACTGAAGCTTTCTTT.

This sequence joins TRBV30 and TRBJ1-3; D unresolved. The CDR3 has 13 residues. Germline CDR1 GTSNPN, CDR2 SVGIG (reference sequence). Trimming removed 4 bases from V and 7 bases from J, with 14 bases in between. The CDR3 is CAWNSFLGNTIYF. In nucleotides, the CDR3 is TGTGCCTGGAACTCATTCCTCGGGAACACCATATATTTT. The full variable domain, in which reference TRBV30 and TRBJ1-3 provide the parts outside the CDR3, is SQTIHQWPATLVQPVGSPLSLECTVEGTSNPNLYWYRQAAGRGLQLLFYSVGIGQISSEVPQNLSASRPQDRQFILSSKKLLLSDSGFYLCAWNSFLGNTIYFGEGSWLTVV.

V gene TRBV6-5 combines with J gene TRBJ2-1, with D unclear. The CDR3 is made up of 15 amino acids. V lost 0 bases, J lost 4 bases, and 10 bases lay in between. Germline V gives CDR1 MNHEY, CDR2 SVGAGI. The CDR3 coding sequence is TGTGCCAGCAGTTACTCGATTCAGCGATACAATGAGCAGTTCTTC. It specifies CASSYSIQRYNEQFF.

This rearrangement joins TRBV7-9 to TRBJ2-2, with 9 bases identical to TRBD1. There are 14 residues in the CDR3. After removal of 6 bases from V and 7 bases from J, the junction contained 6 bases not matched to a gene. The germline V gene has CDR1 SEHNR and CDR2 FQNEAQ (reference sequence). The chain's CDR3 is CASRRQGDDGELFF. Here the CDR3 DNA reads TGTGCCAGCAGGCGACAGGGGGACGACGGGGAGCTGTTTTTT.

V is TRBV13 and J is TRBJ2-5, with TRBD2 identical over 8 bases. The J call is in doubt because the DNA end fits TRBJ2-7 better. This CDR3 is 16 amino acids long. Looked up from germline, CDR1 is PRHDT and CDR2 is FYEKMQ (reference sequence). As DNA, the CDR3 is TGTGCCAGCAGCTCTACCGGGACTAGTCTTTCCTACGAGCAGTACTTC. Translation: CASSSTGTSLSYEQYF.